These T cell receptor beta chains were read from a single sample in a study of cytomegalovirus exposure and HLA in healthy donors. Measured with immunoSEQ multiplex PCR; TCRdb has only the in-frame clones, and not every one. The sample holds under 150,000 clones; 55% to 80% are singletons and the top ten take around 1.2%. Material: PBMCs. These receptors all come from a woman between 40 and 50 years old in good health and CMV-seronegative. Both conserved end residues are part of each CDR3. The D gene is left open where the match is weak. Size is stated for part of the rows, as once, few or many counts, or as a class when the clone is expanded.

>TRBV5-1|TRBJ1-2|NA|TRBD1
TGCGCCAGCAGCCCCAGACAGGGCTCATATGGCTACACCTTC
CASSPRQGSYGYTF
>TRBV28|TRBJ2-2|NA|TRBD1
TGTGCCAGCAGTTTCCTTGGAGGGGACAGGGTGGCCGGGGAGCTGTTTTTT
CASSFLGGDRVAGELFF
>TRBV6-1|TRBJ1-5|few|TRBD1
TGTGCCAGCATGAGGACAGGGGGACAGCCCCAGCATTTT
CASMRTGGQPQHF
>TRBV6-4|TRBJ2-3|NA|NA
TGTGCCAGCAGTGAACTAGCCACAGATACGCAGTATTTT
CASSELATDTQYF
>TRBV19|TRBJ2-2|NA|NA
TGTGCCAGTAGTCTCCCCACGGGACAACCGAACACCGGGGAGCTGTTTTTT
CASSLPTGQPNTGELFF
>TRBV6-5|TRBJ1-2|NA|TRBD1
TGTGCCAGCAGACTCGACAGGGTCTATGGCTACACCTTC
CASRLDRVYGYTF
>TRBV27|TRBJ2-2|few|NA
TGTGCCAGCAGTCCCCAGGGGCTGAACACCGGGGAGCTGTTTTTT
CASSPQGLNTGELFF
>TRBV6-1|TRBJ1-5|few|TRBD1
TGTGCCAGCAGTGAATTGGACAGGGGCAATCAGCCCCAGCATTTT
CASSELDRGNQPQHF
>TRBV5-1|TRBJ2-5|NA|TRBD2
TGCGCCAGCAGCCCCGGACTAGCGGGGGACCGGACCCAGTACTTC
CASSPGLAGDRTQYF
>TRBV7-9|TRBJ2-5|NA|TRBD2
TGTGCCAGCAGCTTAGTTTCGACTAGCGGGGGAAAGTACTTC
CASSLVSTSGGKYF
>TRBV5-1|TRBJ2-7|NA|TRBD2
TGCGCCAGCAGCTTGGTTCCGGGGGGGTCTACCTACGAGCAGTACTTC
CASSLVPGGSTYEQYF
>TRBV5-1|TRBJ2-4|few|TRBD1
TGCGCCAGCAGCTTGGCAGGGGGCGAAAACATTCAGTACTTC
CASSLAGGENIQYF
>TRBV11-2|TRBJ2-2|NA|NA
TGTGCCAGCAGCTTAGTAGAAGCCGGGGAGCTGTTTTTT
CASSLVEAGELFF
>TRBV7-2|TRBJ2-1|few|TRBD2
TGTGCCAGCAGCTTAGATGGGCGGGGGGGCATCAACAATGAGCAGTTCTTC
CASSLDGRGGINNEQFF
>TRBV7-6|TRBJ2-5|NA|TRBD2
TGTGCCAGCAGCTTGCTCCTAGCGGATCTAGAAGAGACCCAGTACTTC
CASSLLLADLEETQYF